One sample yielded the 18 T cell receptor beta chains listed below, sequenced in a study of CD8 T cells in Susac syndrome. cDNA came from about 0.5 to 1 ug RNA primed by random hexamers. TCRdb re-called the immunoSEQ multiplex PCR reads with MiXCR, one entry per CDR3 protein. The data hold 400,000 or so distinct CDR3 sequences, with 75% to 90% observed a single time. Input material: CD8+ T cells from PBMCs. These receptors were obtained from a human donor with multiple sclerosis.

Only one count was recorded for this clonotype. V gene TRBV4-1 combines with J gene TRBJ2-2; TRBD1 matches 7 bases. Germline-derived CDR1 and CDR2 are MGHRA and YSYEKL. The CDR3 loop spans 16 amino acids. Trimming took 1 base from V and 3 from J; bases not matched to a gene: 5. CDR3: CASSQGRQGYTGELFF. In DNA form, the CDR3 reads TGCGCCAGCAGCCAAGGGAGACAGGGATACACCGGGGAGCTGTTTTTT.

The CDR3 is CASSPGGGKEKLFF. DNA of the CDR3: TGTGCCAGTAGCCCCGGTGGAGGAAAAGAAAAACTGTTTTTT. The V call is TRBV19, the J call TRBJ1-4, with D hard to call. This CDR3 spans 14 amino acids. Trimming cost V 6 bases and J 8 bases, with 16 bases left between them. CDR1 and CDR2 (germline): LNHDA, SQIVND (reference sequence).

The V call is TRBV27, the J call TRBJ2-7; 8 nucleotides agree with TRBD1. The CDR3 consists of 13 residues. CDR1 MNHEY and CDR2 SMNVEV come from the germline V gene (reference sequence). V trimming: 4 bases; J trimming: 11 bases; junction bases outside the gene matches: 10. CDR3 coding DNA: TGTGCCAGCAGTTATGGACAGGGAGCTTTTGAGTACTTC. Encoded protein: CASSYGQGAFEYF.

The chain uses TRBV30 and TRBJ2-7; D not certain. The ends were cut back, 0 bases at V and 0 bases at J, with 3 bases in the middle. CDR3 size: 12 residues. Germline V CDR1 and CDR2: GTSNPN, SVGIG (reference sequence). CDR3 region: CAWSVLSYEQYF. CDR3 bases: TGTGCCTGGAGTGTCCTCTCCTACGAGCAGTACTTC.

The V gene is TRBV6-1, the J gene TRBJ2-3, with 8 bases fitting TRBD1. V was pared by 2 bases and J by 1 base, with 8 bases of the junction left unmatched. The CDR3 is 17 amino acids. CDR1 is MNHNS and CDR2 is SASEGT in the germline V gene. The CDR3 region is CASSEWGPGQGTDTQYF. CDR3 nucleotides: TGTGCCAGCAGTGAATGGGGACCGGGACAGGGCACAGATACGCAGTATTTT.

V is TRBV12-5 and J is TRBJ2-1, with 9 bases matching TRBD1. Germline CDR1 LGHNT, CDR2 FRNRAP. The CDR3 length is 15 residues. V lost 9 bases to trimming and J lost 9 bases; unmatched junction nucleotides: 15. CDR3 loop: CASLARDREYAEQFF. In nucleotides, the CDR3 is TGTGCTAGCCTGGCGAGGGACAGGGAATATGCTGAGCAGTTCTTC.

The chain combines TRBV13 with TRBJ2-7, with 7 bases lining up with TRBD2. CDR1 and CDR2 from the germline V gene are PRHDT and FYEKMQ (reference sequence). Losses at the gene ends were 7 bases for V and 3 bases for J; bases not matched to a gene: 9. This CDR3 is 14 amino acids long. This chain's CDR3 is CASTMGGSGYEQYF. DNA for the CDR3: TGTGCCAGCACTATGGGCGGGAGCGGCTACGAGCAGTACTTC.

J is TRBJ2-7 and V is TRBV4-1; D not resolved. CDR1 MGHRA and CDR2 YSYEKL come from the germline V gene. The CDR3 totals 14 residues. Trimming shortened V by 0 bases and J by 3 bases, and 9 bases separated the two germline ends. DNA of the CDR3: TGCGCCAGCAGCCAAGATGCTTCCATCTACGAGCAGTACTTC. Translating gives CASSQDASIYEQYF.

The CDR3 spells CASSLGDREGNAYEQYF. The CDR3 nucleotides are TGCGCCAGCAGCTTGGGAGACAGGGAAGGAAACGCCTACGAGCAGTACTTC. The chain recombines TRBV5-1 with TRBJ2-7; 7 bases line up with TRBD1. The germline V gene encodes CDR1 SGHRS and CDR2 YFSETQ. This CDR3 has 17 amino acids. Trimming removed 0 bases from V and 2 bases from J; junction bases left unmatched: 11.

To note about this clonotype: Since the CDR3 does not end with the conserved phenylalanine or tryptophan, this likely comes from a read error. The gene calls are TRBV30 and TRBJ1-1; TRBD1 matches 7 bases. The trim removed 0 bases at V and 7 bases at J, leaving 8 bases unmatched. Germline values: CDR1 GTSNPN, CDR2 SVGIG (reference sequence). The CDR3 runs to 14 residues. The CDR3 nucleotides read TGTGCCTGGAGTGTTGGCAGGGGGTCGAATGAAGCTTTCCTT. It encodes CAWSVGRGSNEAFL.

CDR3 nucleotide sequence: TGTGCCAGCAGTGACCGACCCACAAGGATCGTGGGCACTGAAGCTTTCTTT. This translates into CASSDRPTRIVGTEAFF. The rearrangement links TRBV6-1 to TRBJ1-1; D unclear. Trimming shortened V by 3 bases and J by 4 bases, and 21 bases separated the two germline ends. The CDR3 contains 17 residues. Germline-derived CDR1 and CDR2 are MNHNS and SASEGT.

The gene calls are TRBV27 and TRBJ2-2; TRBD2 agrees at 7 bases. The junction had 6 bases not matched to a gene; V was cut back by 6 bases and J by 2 bases. This CDR3 region has 15 residues. Germline-derived CDR1 and CDR2 are MNHEY and SMNVEV (reference sequence). The CDR3 bases are TGTGCCAGCAGCCAACTAGCGAGAAACACCGGGGAGCTGTTTTTT. Translation: CASSQLARNTGELFF.

CDR3 sequence: CASRDTVGNEQFF. CDR3 DNA sequence: TGTGCCAGCAGGGACACGGTGGGCAATGAGCAGTTCTTC. The V gene is TRBV12-3 or TRBV12-4, the J gene TRBJ2-1; D perhaps matches TRBD1 (5 bases). Trimming removed 6 bases from V and 6 bases from J, with 12 bases in between. The CDR3 runs 13 residues.

The chain employs TRBV2 and TRBJ2-3; the D is unclear. The CDR3 spans 16 residues. The V gene lost 2 bases and the J gene lost 1 base, with 13 bases spanning the gap. From germline, CDR1 is SNHLY and CDR2 FYNNEI. The DNA of the CDR3 is TGTGCCAGCAGTGAACCACCTTTTCTCCGCACAGATACGCAGTATTTT. Translating gives CASSEPPFLRTDTQYF.

The rearrangement uses TRBV15 and TRBJ2-1, with 11 bases identical to TRBD2. This CDR3 spans 14 amino acids. Germline CDR1 LNHNV, CDR2 YYDKDF (reference sequence). Trimming at V came to 10 bases and at J to 8 bases, leaving 10 bases not matched to a gene. CDR3 DNA: TGTGCCAGCTCAACTAGCGGGAGTAGATATGAGCAGTTCTTC. Its protein is CASSTSGSRYEQFF.

The rearrangement uses TRBV5-4 and TRBJ2-1; 12 bases match TRBD1. The CDR3 consists of 16 residues. V lost 4 bases and J lost 8; bases outside the gene matches: 10. Looked up from germline, CDR1 is SGHNT and CDR2 is YYREEE (reference sequence). CDR3 in DNA: TGTGCCAGCAGCGGAGACCGGGACAGGGGGCTTTATGAGCAGTTCTTC. This sequence encodes CASSGDRDRGLYEQFF.

The chain is built from TRBV28 and TRBJ2-7; D possibly corresponds to TRBD1 (5 bases). The V end lost 2 bases, the J end lost 0 bases, and 8 bases lay between the germline ends. Germline values: CDR1 MDHEN, CDR2 SYDVKM. The CDR3 is made up of 14 amino acids. CDR3 sequence (DNA): TGTGCCAGCAGTTTAAGGGGCTTCTCCTACGAGCAGTACTTC. Encoded protein: CASSLRGFSYEQYF.

This clonotype was seen a few times. The chain combines TRBV6-1 with TRBJ1-1; TRBD1 aligns across 7 bases. The CDR3 contains 13 residues. CDR1 is MNHNS and CDR2 is SASEGT in the germline V gene. Trimming removed 6 bases from V and 0 bases from J; junction bases left unmatched: 1. CDR3 coding DNA: TGTGCCAGCAGAGGGGGCCTGAACACTGAAGCTTTCTTT. It is translated as CASRGGLNTEAFF.